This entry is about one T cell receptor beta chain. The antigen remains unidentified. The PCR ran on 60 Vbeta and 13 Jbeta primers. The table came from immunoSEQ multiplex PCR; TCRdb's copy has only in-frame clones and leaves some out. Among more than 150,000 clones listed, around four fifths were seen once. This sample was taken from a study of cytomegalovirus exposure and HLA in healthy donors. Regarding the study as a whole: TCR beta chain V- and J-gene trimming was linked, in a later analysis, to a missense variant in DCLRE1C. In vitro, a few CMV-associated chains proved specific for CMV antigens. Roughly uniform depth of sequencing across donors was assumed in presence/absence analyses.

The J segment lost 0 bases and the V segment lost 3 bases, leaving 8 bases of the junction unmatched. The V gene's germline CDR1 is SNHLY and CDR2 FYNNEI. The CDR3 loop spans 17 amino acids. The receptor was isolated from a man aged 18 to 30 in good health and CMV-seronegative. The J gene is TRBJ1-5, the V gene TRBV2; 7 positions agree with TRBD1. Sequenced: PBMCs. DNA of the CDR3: TGTGCCAGCAGTGAGACAGGGAGTATTTATAGCAATCAGCCCCAGCATTTT. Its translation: CASSETGSIYSNQPQHF.